Listed below are T cell receptor beta chains from one sample, sequenced in a study of response to subunit inactivated influenza vaccine. TCRdb re-called the RT-PCR reads through MiXCR, storing one row per CDR3 protein. The table includes 500,000 to 600,000 distinct CDR3 sequences, roughly 13% detected once. The sequences come from PBMCs from blood, collected about 6 weeks after vaccination. The receptors shown here come from a man aged 45-65 years who received an inactivated influenza vaccine. Both conserved end residues are part of each CDR3. A D gene is named only where the DNA matches it firmly. Not every row has a clone size; where given, it reads once, few, many or a size class.

-,TRBJ2-5,TRBV7-2,-,TGTGCCAGCAGCTTAGGGGTTTTCGGGGGCCAGTACTTC,CASSLGVFGGQYF
TRBD2,TRBJ2-1,TRBV12-3/TRBV12-4,-,TGTGCCAGCAGTCAAACTAGCGGGGCCCACAATGAGCAGTTCTTC,CASSQTSGAHNEQFF
-,TRBJ2-1,TRBV5-1,many,TGTGCCAGCAGCTTGTACAATGAGCAGTTCTTC,CASSLYNEQFF
TRBD1,TRBJ2-5,TRBV5-5,-,TGTGCCAGCAGTTACGCGTCGGACAGGAAGGAGACCCAGTACTTC,CASSYASDRKETQYF
-,TRBJ2-4,TRBV7-2,many,TGTGCCAGCAGCTTAGCGGCAGGGAGCGGTGACATTCAGTACTTC,CASSLAAGSGDIQYF
-,TRBJ1-2,TRBV7-9,-,TGTGCCAGCAGCTTAGCGCTTGGGGACGGCTACACCTTC,CASSLALGDGYTF
TRBD2,TRBJ2-1,TRBV4-3,many,TGCGCCAGCAGCCAAAGTCCGGGACTAGGAGGACGCAATGAGCAGTTCTTC,CASSQSPGLGGRNEQFF
TRBD1,TRBJ2-7,TRBV12-3/TRBV12-4,few,TGTGCCAGCCGAACCTCGGGACAGGGGAACGAGCAGTACTTC,CASRTSGQGNEQYF
TRBD2,TRBJ2-1,TRBV2,many,TGTACCAGCTGTTTCGGGCCTGTCGGCGGGAGGATACCCTACAATGAGCAGTTCTTC,CTSCFGPVGGRIPYNEQFF
TRBD2,TRBJ2-3,TRBV29-1,many,TGCAGCGTTGAAGCGGGAGGGCCAGGAGCGCAGTATTTT,CSVEAGGPGAQYF
-,TRBJ2-5,TRBV20-1,-,TGCAGTGCTCGAGGGACGGCCCAAGAGACCCAGTACTTC,CSARGTAQETQYF
TRBD2,TRBJ2-5,TRBV5-1,many,TGCGCCAGCAGCCCCGGGACTAGCGGGACCGTCATCCAAGAGACCCAGTACTTC,CASSPGTSGTVIQETQYF
TRBD1,TRBJ1-2,TRBV7-9,-,TGTGCCAGCAGCTTAGCGCAGGGGGGCCACTATGGCTACACCTTC,CASSLAQGGHYGYTF
TRBD2,TRBJ2-7,TRBV7-2,-,TGTGCCAGCAGCTTAGTTAGCGGGACCCGCGAGCAGTACTTC,CASSLVSGTREQYF
-,TRBJ1-1,TRBV20-1,few,TGCAGTGCTTATTCCGACAGGCAGTACACTGAAGCTTTCTTT,CSAYSDRQYTEAFF
TRBD2,TRBJ2-3,TRBV3-1,-,TGTGCCAGCAGCCGGCTCGGACTAGCGGGAGCAGATACGCAGTATTTT,CASSRLGLAGADTQYF
-,TRBJ2-3,TRBV25-1,few,TGTGCCAGTCAACGCGACGGGCGCACAGATACGCAGTATTTT,CASQRDGRTDTQYF
TRBD1,TRBJ2-1,TRBV4-2,many,TGTGCCAGCAGCCAAGGACCGGACAGGGGCTCCTACAATGAGCAGTTCTTC,CASSQGPDRGSYNEQFF
-,TRBJ1-2,TRBV10-3,-,TGTGCCATCAGTGAGTCGAGGTTAGGCTACACCTTC,CAISESRLGYTF
-,TRBJ2-1,TRBV2,many,TGTGCCAGCAGTGAAGCGCCTTTGGGAAATGAGCAGTTCTTC,CASSEAPLGNEQFF
-,TRBJ1-2,TRBV4-1,many,TGCGCCAGCAGCCAAGATCTCGGGGGGTATGGCTACACCTTC,CASSQDLGGYGYTF
TRBD2,TRBJ2-7,TRBV7-2,many,TGTGCCAGCAGCTCGACTAGCGGGGGGTTCGAGCAGTACTTC,CASSSTSGGFEQYF
-,TRBJ2-3,TRBV4-3,-,TGCGCCAGCAGCCAAGATTTTGCAGATACGCAGTATTTT,CASSQDFADTQYF
-,TRBJ1-6,TRBV28,many,TGTGCCAGCAGTTCTGTGGGACGGGTTAATTCACCCCTCCACTTT,CASSSVGRVNSPLHF
TRBD1,TRBJ2-7,TRBV28,few,TGTGCCAGCAGTCCTTCCGGGACAGGGGGTTTCTCCTACGAGCAGTACTTC,CASSPSGTGGFSYEQYF
-,TRBJ2-5,TRBV12-3/TRBV12-4,-,TGTGCCAGCAGTTTAGGGCACAAGACCCAGTACTTC,CASSLGHKTQYF
-,TRBJ2-2,TRBV5-1,few,TGCGCCAGCAAGGAGTTCACCGGGGAGCTGTTTTTT,CASKEFTGELFF
TRBD2,TRBJ2-5,TRBV7-2,-,TGTGCCAGCAGCTTACTACTAGCGGGGGGGCAAGAGACCCAGTACTTC,CASSLLLAGGQETQYF
-,TRBJ2-5,TRBV29-1,-,TGCAGCGTTTCCCCCGGGACCCAGTACTTC,CSVSPGTQYF
TRBD1,TRBJ2-5,TRBV27,few,TGTGCCAGCAGATTTTACGGGACAGGGGTAGAGACCCAGTACTTC,CASRFYGTGVETQYF
-,TRBJ2-3,TRBV5-1,-,TGCGCCAGCAGCCGGACGGGGTTCCTCACAGATACGCAGTATTTT,CASSRTGFLTDTQYF
TRBD2,TRBJ2-3,TRBV28,-,TGTGCCAGCAGTAGGGGACTAGCGGGACGTTTTGATACGCAGTATTTT,CASSRGLAGRFDTQYF
TRBD2,TRBJ2-2,TRBV10-3,-,TGTGCCATCATGCGCGACGGGGGGGCGTCCGGGGAGCTGTTTTTT,CAIMRDGGASGELFF
-,TRBJ2-1,TRBV7-9,-,TGTGCCAGCAGCCCCATTTTTTACGCGGGAAGAAATGAGCAGTTCTTC,CASSPIFYAGRNEQFF
TRBD2,TRBJ2-5,TRBV20-1,few,TGCAGTGCTGACGGGACTAGCGGAACCCAAGAGACCCAGTACTTC,CSADGTSGTQETQYF
TRBD1,TRBJ2-4,TRBV20-1,many,TGCAGTTGCCGACAGGGGAGTACCAAAAACATTCAGTACTTC,CSCRQGSTKNIQYF
TRBD2,TRBJ2-3,TRBV18,few,TGTGCCAGCTCACCACTACCGACTAGCGGATACACAGATACGCAGTATTTT,CASSPLPTSGYTDTQYF
-,TRBJ2-1,TRBV7-2,-,TGTGCCAGCAGCCCGGACCCGACTAAGCAGTTCTTC,CASSPDPTKQFF
-,TRBJ2-7,TRBV5-6,few,TGTGCCAGCAGCTTGAGTCAGGGCAGGATAACCTACGAGCAGTACTTC,CASSLSQGRITYEQYF
-,TRBJ1-6,TRBV18,few,TGTGCCAGCTCGCGGACGGAAAAAGGCTCACCCCTCCACTTT,CASSRTEKGSPLHF